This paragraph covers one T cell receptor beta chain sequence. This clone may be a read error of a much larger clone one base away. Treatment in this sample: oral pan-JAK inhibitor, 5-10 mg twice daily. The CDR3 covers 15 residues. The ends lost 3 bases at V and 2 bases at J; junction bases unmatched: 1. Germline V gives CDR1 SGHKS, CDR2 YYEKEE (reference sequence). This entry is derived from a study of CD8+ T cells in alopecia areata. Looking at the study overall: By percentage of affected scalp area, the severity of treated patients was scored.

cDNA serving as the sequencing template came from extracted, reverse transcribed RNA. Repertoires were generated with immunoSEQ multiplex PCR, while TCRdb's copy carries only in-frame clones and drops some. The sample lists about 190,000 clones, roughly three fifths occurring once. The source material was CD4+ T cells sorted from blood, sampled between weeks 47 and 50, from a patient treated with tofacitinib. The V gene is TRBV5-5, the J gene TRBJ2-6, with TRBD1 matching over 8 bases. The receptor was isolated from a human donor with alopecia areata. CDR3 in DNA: TGTGCCAGCAGCTCACAGGGGGCTGGGGCCAACGTCCTGACTTTC. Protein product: CASSSQGAGANVLTF. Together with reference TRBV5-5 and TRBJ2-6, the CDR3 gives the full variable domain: DAGVTQSPTHLIKTRGQQVTLRCSPISGHKSVSWYQQVLGQGPQFIFQYYEKEERGRGNFPDRFSARQFPNYSSELNVNALLLGDSALYLCASSSQGAGANVLTFGAGSRLTVL.